This T cell receptor beta chain was recorded in a study of T cell repertoires in cytomegalovirus infection. V shed 4 bases and J shed 1 base, with 12 bases lying between them. The germline CDR1 and CDR2 sequences are SGHNT and YENEEA. The CDR3 length is 15 residues. Worth noting for this clonotype: What it binds is not known.

TCRdb ran MiXCR on the reads and lists one entry per CDR3 protein. The table records approximately 1,000,000 distinct CDR3 sequences, approximately 33% of them present only once. Study outcomes and limitations: The study found HLA-C-restricted CMV-specific TCR beta clonotypes dominating the ex vivo response.

The TCR sequence derives from a human donor in good health (CMV status not recorded). Some clones in this sample may be carry-over from other donors' samples. The chain uses TRBV11-3 and TRBJ2-3; D ambiguous. The material sequenced was cultured CD8+ T cells from PBMCs, taken from culture after CMV antigen stimulation. CDR3: CASSSAMGRTDTQYF. CDR3 coding DNA: TGTGCCAGCAGCTCGGCTATGGGTCGCACAGATACGCAGTATTTT.